One sample yielded the 17 T cell receptor beta chains listed below, sequenced in a study of T cells after yellow fever vaccination. TCRdb ran MiXCR on the 5' RACE reads and lists one entry per CDR3 protein. Of over 10,000 distinct CDR3 sequences detected, under 5.5% appear once; the ten largest clones hold 45% to 65%. Sequences were derived from PBMCs, either bulk or a sorted T-cell subset (CD4+, CD8+, memory, or dextramer-sorted; not recorded which), sampled 45 days after the yellow fever booster vaccination. These receptors came from a man between 25 and 39 years old who received the YFV17D yellow fever vaccine.

This clonotype was counted ten times or more. The rearrangement links TRBV30 to TRBJ2-1, with 11 bases aligning to TRBD2. CDR3 length equals 15 residues. V was clipped by 3 bases and J by 7 bases; unmatched bases: 8. The germline V gene encodes CDR1 GTSNPN and CDR2 SVGIG (reference sequence). The CDR3 coding sequence is TGTGCCTGGAGCGCGGGACTAGCGGTGAAGAATGAGCAGTTCTTC. Protein product: CAWSAGLAVKNEQFF. Complete variable domain (other parts from reference TRBV30 and TRBJ2-1): SQTIHQWPATLVQPVGSPLSLECTVEGTSNPNLYWYRQAAGRGLQLLFYSVGIGQISSEVPQNLSASRPQDRQFILSSKKLLLSDSGFYLCAWSAGLAVKNEQFFGPGTRLTVL.

The sample holds many counts of this clonotype. The V and J genes are TRBV6-4 and TRBJ2-1, with D tentatively TRBD1 (5 bases). Germline V CDR1 and CDR2: MRHNA, SNTAGT. V was shortened by 2 bases and J by 7 bases, with 15 bases between the two germline ends. CDR3 length: 15 residues. The CDR3 loop reads CASSDGVGRVNEQFF. CDR3 DNA sequence: TGTGCCAGCAGTGACGGGGTGGGCAGGGTAAATGAGCAGTTCTTC.

Many counts were recorded for this clonotype. This rearrangement joins TRBV9 to TRBJ1-1; the D is unclear. The CDR3 is 15 residues long. V was trimmed by 0 bases and J by 0 bases, leaving 9 bases between them. Germline CDR1 SGDLS, CDR2 YYNGEE. DNA of the CDR3: TGTGCCAGCAGCGTAGTTGGTGGGTTGAACACTGAAGCTTTCTTT. Encoded protein: CASSVVGGLNTEAFF.

A few counts support this clonotype. J is TRBJ2-7 and V is TRBV14; the D gene is possibly TRBD1 (5 bases). The CDR3 is made up of 14 amino acids. Deletions cut 0 bases from V and 5 bases from J, with 11 bases between. Germline lookup yields CDR1 SGHDN and CDR2 FVKESK. CDR3 region: CASSQESSRDEQYF. The CDR3 coding sequence is TGTGCCAGCAGCCAAGAAAGCTCCAGGGACGAGCAGTACTTC. Full variable domain (outside the CDR3, taken from reference TRBV14 and TRBJ2-7): EAGVTQFPSHSVIEKGQTVTLRCDPISGHDNLYWYRRVMGKEIKFLLHFVKESKQDESGMPNNRFLAERTGGTYSTLKVQPAELEDSGVYFCASSQESSRDEQYFGPGTRLTVT.

In its sample, this clonotype was seen many times. V is TRBV7-2 and J is TRBJ2-1; no clear D gene. The germline V gene encodes CDR1 SGHTA and CDR2 FQGNSA. V was clipped by 0 bases and J by 3 bases, with 6 bases between them. This CDR3 has 14 amino acids. This chain's CDR3 is CASSLAGFYNEQFF. CDR3 DNA sequence: TGTGCCAGCAGCTTAGCGGGCTTCTACAATGAGCAGTTCTTC.

This clonotype has at least ten counts. V and J are TRBV9 and TRBJ2-1; D unresolved. Trimming stripped 1 base from V and 8 bases from J, with 4 bases between. Germline V gene data show CDR1 as SGDLS and CDR2 as YYNGEE. There are 11 residues in the CDR3. As DNA, the CDR3 is TGTGCCAGCAGCGTAAACGATGAGCAGTTCTTC. Translating it yields CASSVNDEQFF.

This clonotype was picked up many times. The chain employs TRBV6-2 or TRBV6-3 and TRBJ1-5; D gene unclear. The CDR3 loop spans 16 amino acids. V lost 6 bases and J lost 6, with 21 bases in between. Per germline, CDR1 MNHEY and CDR2 SVGEGT. The CDR3 protein is CASSPISPLRGQPQHF. CDR3 DNA: TGTGCCAGCAGCCCGATAAGCCCCCTGCGAGGTCAGCCCCAGCATTTT.

This clonotype occurred many times. The rearrangement joins TRBV27 to TRBJ2-1; possibly TRBD1 for D (5 bases). The V gene's germline CDR1 is MNHEY and CDR2 SMNVEV (reference sequence). The CDR3 covers 12 residues. With 7 bases removed from V and 6 bases from J, the gap between germline ends came to 10 bases. CDR3 loop: CASMHGANEQFF. The CDR3 bases are TGTGCCAGCATGCATGGGGCCAATGAGCAGTTCTTC.

In this sample, this clonotype turned up many times. This chain links TRBV5-1 with TRBJ2-5; TRBD1 might be the D (5 bases). This CDR3 spans 13 amino acids. CDR1 is SGHRS and CDR2 is YFSETQ in the germline V gene. V dropped 2 bases and J dropped 3 bases, with 8 bases sitting between them. The DNA of the CDR3 is TGCGCCAGCAGCTTAGGCAGGGAAGAGACCCAGTACTTC. Translated: CASSLGREETQYF.

At least ten counts were recorded for this clonotype. The chain combines TRBV29-1 with TRBJ2-7; no firm D call. V gave up 0 bases and J gave up 2 bases, with 11 bases separating them. Germline lookup yields CDR1 SQVTM and CDR2 ANQGSEA. There are 14 residues in the CDR3. The CDR3 loop is CSVEDVTTTYEQYF. In DNA form, the CDR3 reads TGCAGCGTTGAAGACGTGACAACTACCTACGAGCAGTACTTC.

The sample holds many counts of this clonotype. The chain is built from TRBV29-1 and TRBJ2-2; 8 bases agree with TRBD2. Germline assignment: CDR1 SQVTM and CDR2 ANQGSEA. V trimming: 7 bases; J trimming: 4 bases; junction bases outside the gene matches: 8. The CDR3 loop spans 14 amino acids. The CDR3 DNA reads as TGCAGCGCTTTTGGGACTAGGACCACCGGGGAGCTGTTTTTT. Its translation is CSAFGTRTTGELFF.

This clonotype was counted ten times or more. The rearrangement links TRBV7-9 to TRBJ2-6; D call uncertain. Trimming took off 1 base at V and 0 bases at J, with 7 bases between the two ends. The germline V gene encodes CDR1 SEHNR and CDR2 FQNEAQ (reference sequence). CDR3 length: 16 residues. CDR3: CASSLEGISGANVLTF. The CDR3 nucleotides are TGTGCCAGCAGCTTAGAGGGCATCTCTGGGGCCAACGTCCTGACTTTC. Variable domain in full (rest from reference TRBV7-9 and TRBJ2-6): DTGVSQNPRHKITKRGQNVTFRCDPISEHNRLYWYRQTLGQGPEFLTYFQNEAQLEKSRLLSDRFSAERPKGSFSTLEIQRTEQGDSAMYLCASSLEGISGANVLTFGAGSRLTVL.

Note on this clonotype: It may be a read error: a sequence one base away is much more abundant. This CDR3 is CASSNRASYDQYF. CDR3 nucleotides: TGTGCCAGCTCTAACAGGGCCTCCTACGATCAGTACTTC. The V gene is TRBV18, the J gene TRBJ2-7; perhaps TRBD1 as D (6 bases). In germline, CDR1 is KGHSH, CDR2 LQKENI. The CDR3 covers 13 residues. Complete variable domain (other parts from reference TRBV18 and TRBJ2-7): NAGVMQNPRHLVRRRGQEARLRCSPMKGHSHVYWYRQLPEEGLKFMVYLQKENIIDESGMPKERFSAEFPKEGPSILRIQQVVRGDSAAYFCASSNRASYDQYFGPGTRLTVT.

This clonotype was seen many times. The V gene is TRBV5-1, the J gene TRBJ2-2; D remains ambiguous. The germline V and J ends were trimmed by 6 bases and 6 bases, with 12 bases remaining between them. This CDR3 is 13 amino acids long. Germline V CDR1 and CDR2: SGHRS, YFSETQ. The CDR3 DNA is TGCGCCAGCACTTACGATTCGGCCGGGGAGCTGTTTTTT. It encodes CASTYDSAGELFF.

Worth noting for this clonotype: This may be a read error, as it is one base from a much larger clone. The chain is built from TRBV19 and TRBJ2-5; TRBD2 is a possible D gene (5 bases). The CDR3 sequence is 15 residues long. CDR1 is LNHDA, CDR2 SQIVND, per germline (reference sequence). This CDR3 reads CDSRVNGRVQETQYF. DNA for the CDR3: TGTGACAGTAGGGTAAACGGGCGGGTCCAAGAGACCCAGTACTTC.

This clonotype was detected many times. The V call is TRBV20-1, the J call TRBJ2-5; TRBD2 is a possible D gene (6 bases). CDR3 length equals 16 residues. The V end was cut by 0 bases, the J end by 7 bases, with 21 bases between. CDR1 DFQATT and CDR2 SNEGSKA come from the germline V gene (reference sequence). CDR3 nucleotide sequence: TGCAGTGCTAGAGATTTGATGGAGGGTACTAGGCTGACCCAGTACTTC. It yields the protein CSARDLMEGTRLTQYF.

J is TRBJ2-3 and V is TRBV29-1, with TRBD1 matching 7 bases. The V gene's germline CDR1 is SQVTM and CDR2 ANQGSEA. The CDR3 has 12 amino acids. V shed 7 bases and J 5 bases; nucleotides not matched to a gene: 6. Written as DNA, the CDR3 is TGCAGCGACCTACAGGGGAGAGATACGCAGTATTTT. It codes for CSDLQGRDTQYF.